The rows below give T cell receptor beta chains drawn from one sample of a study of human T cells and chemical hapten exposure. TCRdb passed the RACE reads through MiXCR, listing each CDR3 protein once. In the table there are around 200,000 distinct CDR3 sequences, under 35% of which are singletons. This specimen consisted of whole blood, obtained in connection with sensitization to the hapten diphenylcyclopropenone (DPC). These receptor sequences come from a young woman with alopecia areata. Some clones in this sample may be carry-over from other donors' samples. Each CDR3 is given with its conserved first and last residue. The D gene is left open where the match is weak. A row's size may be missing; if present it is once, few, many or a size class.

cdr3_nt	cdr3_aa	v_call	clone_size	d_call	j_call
TGTGCCATCGGGGGGAGCACAGATACGCAGTATTTT	CAIGGSTDTQYF	TRBV10-3	-	-	TRBJ2-3
TGTGCCAGCAGCCAAGATGCCAGGGGCTCTGGAAACACCATATATTTT	CASSQDARGSGNTIYF	TRBV3-1	few	-	TRBJ1-3
TGCGCCAGCAGCCAAGATGGGGGGGGGTGGCATGAAAAACTGTTTTTT	CASSQDGGGWHEKLFF	TRBV4-1	-	-	TRBJ1-4
TGTGCCAGCAGTTTCCGACAGGGGGGCTCCTACGAGCAGTACTTC	CASSFRQGGSYEQYF	TRBV27	-	TRBD1	TRBJ2-7
TGCAGCGTTGGAATGTCCGGGGCGCCTGAAGCTTTCTTT	CSVGMSGAPEAFF	TRBV29-1	-	-	TRBJ1-1
TGCGCCAGCAGACAAGATACAGGGGGCCGCGTCACCGGGGAGCTGTTTTTT	CASRQDTGGRVTGELFF	TRBV4-3	-	TRBD1	TRBJ2-2
TGTGCCAGCAGATTGGGGGGCGGCGAGACCCAGTACTTC	CASRLGGGETQYF	TRBV6-2/TRBV6-3	few	-	TRBJ2-5
TGCGCCAGCAGCTCAGGACAGGGAGTAGCTGAAGCTTTCTTT	CASSSGQGVAEAFF	TRBV5-1	-	TRBD1	TRBJ1-1
TGCAGCGTTGAATCCGAGCGGGGTATGGAGACCCAGTACTTC	CSVESERGMETQYF	TRBV29-1	few	TRBD2	TRBJ2-5
TGTGCCAGCAGCTCCAGCCCGTGGGAGCAGTACTTC	CASSSSPWEQYF	TRBV9	many	-	TRBJ2-7
TGTGCCAGCAGCAGAGGGACAGGCGACTACGAGCAGTACTTC	CASSRGTGDYEQYF	TRBV11-2	few	TRBD1	TRBJ2-7
TGTGCCAGCAGGGGAGGAGGGCAGGGGAACTATGGCTACACCTTC	CASRGGGQGNYGYTF	TRBV28	many	-	TRBJ1-2
TGTGCCATCAGTAAGGGACTAGCGGGGAGTTACGAGCAGTACTTC	CAISKGLAGSYEQYF	TRBV10-3	few	TRBD2	TRBJ2-7
TGTGCCAGCAGCGTGGGGACTAGCGGCCACTACGAGCAGTACTTC	CASSVGTSGHYEQYF	TRBV9	-	TRBD2	TRBJ2-7
TGTGCCAGCTCACCACCGGCAGGGCCTCCGATGTACTTC	CASSPPAGPPMYF	TRBV18	few	-	TRBJ2-7
TGTGCCAGCAGCTTCGGAGCGATGCTTGCAACTAATGAAAAACTGTTTTTT	CASSFGAMLATNEKLFF	TRBV7-9	-	-	TRBJ1-4
TGCAGCGTTGACCAGGGGGCGAACACTGAAGCTTTCTTT	CSVDQGANTEAFF	TRBV29-1	many	TRBD1	TRBJ1-1
TGTGCCAGCAGCCTTCGTTCCGCAGGGCACGAGGGTGAAGCTTTCTTT	CASSLRSAGHEGEAFF	TRBV3-1	-	-	TRBJ1-1
TGTGCCAGCAGTCCCGGGACAGCTATGGGGGAGCAGTACTTC	CASSPGTAMGEQYF	TRBV27	-	TRBD1	TRBJ2-7
TGTGCCAGCAGTACCAGCGGGAGTACAGATACGCAGTATTTT	CASSTSGSTDTQYF	TRBV28	-	TRBD2	TRBJ2-3
TGTGCCAGCACAAGACTTGCGCAAGAGACCCAGTACTTC	CASTRLAQETQYF	TRBV28	many	-	TRBJ2-5